Listed here are 20 T cell receptor beta chains from one sample, sequenced in a study of blood T cell repertoires in COVID-19. Libraries were prepared by immunoSEQ multiplex PCR; TCRdb keeps only in-frame clonotypes and omits some of them. The data contain approximately 300,000 clones, 86% of them singletons. Input material: peripheral blood. The receptors originated from a woman between 45 and 65 years old with acute or convalescent COVID-19.

The rearrangement uses TRBV6-5 and TRBJ1-2, with D maybe TRBD1 (6 bases). Germline V CDR1 and CDR2: MNHEY, SVGAGI. The germline V and J ends were trimmed by 6 bases and 3 bases, with 11 bases remaining between them. This CDR3 spans 13 amino acids. CDR3 coding DNA: TGTGCCAGCAGAAGGGGACAAGACTATGGCTACACCTTC. This encodes CASRRGQDYGYTF.

The J gene is TRBJ2-1, the V gene TRBV7-3, with no clear D. V lost 6 bases to trimming and J lost 0 bases, with 6 bases between them. CDR1 is SGHTA and CDR2 is FQGTGA in the germline V gene. The CDR3 loop spans 13 amino acids. The CDR3, as DNA: TGTGCCAGCAGTAACTACTCCTACAATGAGCAGTTCTTC. Amino acids: CASSNYSYNEQFF.

This chain joins TRBV7-3 and TRBJ2-3; 9 nucleotides agree with TRBD2. V shed 8 bases, J shed 1 base, and the junction held 10 bases outside the gene matches. The CDR3 contains 16 residues. Looked up from germline, CDR1 is SGHTA and CDR2 is FQGTGA. The CDR3 region is CASGVTSGTRTDTQYF. DNA of the CDR3: TGTGCCAGCGGGGTGACTAGCGGAACTCGCACAGATACGCAGTATTTT.

This chain uses TRBV18 with TRBJ1-5, with 7 bases that match TRBD1. Germline assignment: CDR1 KGHSH and CDR2 LQKENI. V shed 2 bases, J shed 6 bases, and the junction held 4 bases outside the gene matches. The CDR3 extends over 14 amino acids. CDR3: CASSPDRVLQPQHF. CDR3 in DNA: TGTGCCAGCTCACCAGACAGGGTTCTTCAGCCCCAGCATTTT.

The gene calls are TRBV5-6 and TRBJ1-2, with 7 bases matching TRBD1. Germline V gives CDR1 SGHDT, CDR2 YYEEEE. Trimming cost V 6 bases and J 0 bases; bases outside gene matches: 11. The CDR3 runs 16 residues. The CDR3, as DNA: TGTGCCAGCAACCTTCGACAGGGTATAGCTAACTATGGCTACACCTTC. Translation: CASNLRQGIANYGYTF.

The chain recombines TRBV4-3 with TRBJ2-7; 16 bases match TRBD2. The germline CDR1 and CDR2 sequences are LGHNA and YSLEER. Trimming at V came to 0 bases and at J to 2 bases, leaving 13 bases not matched to a gene. The CDR3 contains 21 residues. As DNA, the CDR3 is TGCGCCAGCAGCCAAGAAACGGGACTAGCGGGAGGGCCGCAGTTAGCCTACGAGCAGTACTTC. Its translation is CASSQETGLAGGPQLAYEQYF.

V is TRBV30 and J is TRBJ2-3; a weak D match, TRBD2 (6 bases). Germline V CDR1 and CDR2: GTSNPN, SVGIG (reference sequence). The CDR3 is made up of 14 amino acids. Trimming stripped 4 bases from V and 0 bases from J, with 11 bases between. The CDR3 bases are TGTGCCTGGATCCCAAGCGGGAGCACAGATACGCAGTATTTT. Translating gives CAWIPSGSTDTQYF. Together with reference TRBV30 and TRBJ2-3, the CDR3 gives the full variable domain: SQTIHQWPATLVQPVGSPLSLECTVEGTSNPNLYWYRQAAGRGLQLLFYSVGIGQISSEVPQNLSASRPQDRQFILSSKKLLLSDSGFYLCAWIPSGSTDTQYFGPGTRLTVL.

The chain has TRBV9 and TRBJ2-5; 10 nucleotides align to TRBD1. The germline CDR1 and CDR2 sequences are SGDLS and YYNGEE. V lost 3 bases and J lost 1; bases outside the gene matches: 6. The CDR3 length is 16 residues. CDR3: CASSDDRGRLQETQYF. In nucleotides, the CDR3 is TGTGCCAGCAGCGACGACAGGGGGCGCCTCCAAGAGACCCAGTACTTC. The full variable domain, its missing parts supplied by reference TRBV9 and TRBJ2-5, is DSGVTQTPKHLITATGQRVTLRCSPRSGDLSVYWYQQSLDQGLQFLIQYYNGEERAKGNILERFSAQQFPDLHSELNLSSLELGDSALYFCASSDDRGRLQETQYFGPGTRLLVL.

This chain connects TRBV7-2 to TRBJ1-2, with 10 bases that match TRBD1. The V and J ends lost 5 bases and 7 bases, in that order; junction bases with no gene match: 10. The CDR3 loop spans 15 amino acids. CDR1 is SGHTA, CDR2 FQGNSA, per germline. Here the CDR3 reads CASSISTGGDGGYTF. The CDR3, as DNA: TGTGCCAGCAGCATATCGACAGGGGGCGACGGTGGCTACACCTTC.

Of note for this clone: Other DNA sequences in the same sample also yield this CDR3. The gene calls are TRBV19 and TRBJ1-4, with TRBD1 matching over 10 bases. V was pared by 5 bases and J by 0 bases, with 3 bases of the junction left unmatched. Germline V gene data show CDR1 as LNHDA and CDR2 as SQIVND (reference sequence). The CDR3 runs 16 residues. Here the CDR3 DNA reads TGTGCCAGTAGTCTCGGACAGGGGGCAACTAATGAAAAACTGTTTTTT. Its translation is CASSLGQGATNEKLFF.

The chain combines TRBV29-1 with TRBJ2-2; TRBD1 matches at 10 bases. The J segment lost 4 bases and the V segment lost 7 bases, leaving 6 bases of the junction unmatched. The germline V gene has CDR1 SQVTM and CDR2 ANQGSEA. CDR3 length: 14 amino acids. In DNA form, the CDR3 reads TGCAGCGCCACGGGGGACAGGGGCACCGGGGAGCTGTTTTTT. Encoded protein: CSATGDRGTGELFF.

The rearrangement uses TRBV5-5 and TRBJ2-1, with a tentative D call TRBD2 (6 bases). The CDR3 has 13 residues. Trimming left V 3 bases short and J 6 bases short, with 10 bases between. Germline V gene data show CDR1 as SGHKS and CDR2 as YYEKEE (reference sequence). CDR3 coding DNA: TGTGCCAGCAGCTGGGGGGACCGCAATGAGCAGTTCTTC. Translation gives CASSWGDRNEQFF.

This clone was seen just once. The J gene is TRBJ2-7, the V gene TRBV14; D not resolved. V was trimmed by 7 bases and J by 6 bases, leaving 19 bases between them. The CDR3 length is 14 residues. Germline CDR1 reads SGHDN; CDR2 reads FVKESK. Here the CDR3 DNA reads TGTGCCAGCACCCCTCAGTCTGGGCTCGGCGAGCAGTACTTC. Translation: CASTPQSGLGEQYF. Supplemented by reference TRBV14 and TRBJ2-7, the full variable domain reads EAGVTQFPSHSVIEKGQTVTLRCDPISGHDNLYWYRRVMGKEIKFLLHFVKESKQDESGMPNNRFLAERTGGTYSTLKVQPAELEDSGVYFCASTPQSGLGEQYFGPGTRLTVT.

J is TRBJ2-3 and V is TRBV2, with 11 bases identical to TRBD2. Germline CDR1 SNHLY, CDR2 FYNNEI. The CDR3 is 14 amino acids. The junction had 7 bases not matched to a gene; V was cut back by 8 bases and J by 6 bases. The CDR3 sequence: CASVASGRWDTQYF. The CDR3 nucleotides read TGTGCCAGCGTCGCTAGCGGGAGGTGGGATACGCAGTATTTT.

CDR3: CASSWRGQGYEQYF. The DNA of the CDR3 is TGCGCCAGCAGCTGGCGGGGACAGGGCTACGAGCAGTACTTC. The J gene is TRBJ2-7, the V gene TRBV5-1, with 9 bases that match TRBD1. The CDR3 sequence is 14 residues long. Unmatched junction bases numbered 4, after V lost 3 bases and J lost 3 bases. Per germline, CDR1 SGHRS and CDR2 YFSETQ.

The CDR3 DNA reads TGTGCCAGCAGCTTCCTGGAGATCTCCTACGAGCAGTACTTC. Translated: CASSFLEISYEQYF. The rearrangement joins TRBV7-9 to TRBJ2-7; D is undetermined. The CDR3 spans 14 residues. V lost 3 bases to trimming and J lost 0 bases, with 9 bases between them. Germline CDR1 reads SEHNR; CDR2 reads FQNEAQ (reference sequence).

In its sample, this clone was seen a few times. V gene TRBV5-6 combines with J gene TRBJ1-6, with 9 bases that match TRBD1. CDR1 is SGHDT and CDR2 is YYEEEE in the germline V gene. The CDR3 loop spans 15 amino acids. V was clipped by 0 bases and J by 9 bases; unmatched bases: 4. CDR3 region: CASSLDGTGTSPLHF. The CDR3 DNA is TGTGCCAGCAGCTTGGACGGGACAGGGACTTCACCCCTCCACTTT.

This chain uses TRBV28 with TRBJ2-2; 10 bases align to TRBD1. This CDR3 has 16 residues. V dropped 3 bases and J dropped 5; count of bases not matched to a gene: 6. Germline CDR1 is MDHEN and CDR2 is SYDVKM. CDR3 in amino acids: CASSFFGTGETGELFF. CDR3 in DNA: TGTGCCAGCAGTTTTTTCGGGACAGGGGAAACCGGGGAGCTGTTTTTT.

The rearrangement joins TRBV7-9 to TRBJ1-2; D is undetermined. CDR1 is SEHNR, CDR2 FQNEAQ, per germline (reference sequence). The CDR3 loop spans 15 amino acids. V was shortened by 4 bases and J by 7 bases, with 19 bases between the two germline ends. CDR3 residues: CASSSEMHAVTGYTF. DNA of the CDR3: TGTGCCAGCAGCTCCGAGATGCACGCGGTTACTGGCTACACCTTC.

The chain joins TRBV19 to TRBJ2-6; 7 bases are a match to TRBD1. The CDR3 is 17 amino acids. CDR1 is LNHDA, CDR2 SQIVND, per germline (reference sequence). Unmatched junction bases numbered 9, after V lost 5 bases and J lost 2 bases. This chain's CDR3 is CASSLQGLVTGANVLTF. The CDR3 DNA is TGTGCCAGTAGTTTACAGGGGCTGGTCACTGGGGCCAACGTCCTGACTTTC.